The clone carrying this T cell receptor beta chain was seen at least ten times. Its antigen is not identified. The germline gene is not matched at one end of the junction; a read error may be the cause. The data were obtained in a study of identical twins. TCRdb used MiXCR to reprocess the 5' RACE reads, holding one entry per CDR3 protein. The table has under 300,000 distinct CDR3 sequences, 9.5% to 15% seen once. Only healthy Caucasians were included as donors. CDR1 is SQVTM and CDR2 is ANQGSEA in the germline V gene. CDR3 length equals 14 residues. Findings and caveats of the study: The study found excess low generation probability among twin-shared out-of-frame alpha sequences.

The sample was also reused in another study, on yellow fever vaccine responses in identical twins.

This receptor was obtained from a woman aged 18-35 years in good health. Sequencing was done on a sample of memory (CD45RO+) T cells sorted from blood. The V and J genes are TRBV29-1 and TRBJ2-3, with a weak D call TRBD2 (7 bases). CDR3 amino acids: CSAGAYLVTDTQYF. CDR3 DNA sequence: TGTAGCGCGGGGGCCTACCTTGTCACAGATACGCAGTATTTT.